Below, 13 T cell receptor beta chains from the same sample are listed, as sequenced in a study of cytomegalovirus exposure and HLA in healthy donors. It was with 60 Vbeta and 13 Jbeta primers that the PCR ran. The repertoire was sequenced with immunoSEQ multiplex PCR; TCRdb's copy has only in-frame clones and lacks some. The table lists about 90,000 clones, around 79% of them singletons. The sample taken for sequencing was PBMCs. All receptors come from a woman in her thirties or forties in good health and CMV-seropositive.

This chain links TRBV27 with TRBJ2-3; TRBD2 agrees at 12 bases. The CDR3 consists of 18 residues. The junction had 9 bases not matched to a gene; V was cut back by 1 base and J by 4 bases. Per the germline V gene, CDR1 is MNHEY and CDR2 is SMNVEV (reference sequence). The CDR3 here is CASSLYRTSGNRADTQYF. CDR3 nucleotides: TGTGCCAGCAGTTTATATAGGACTAGCGGGAATCGGGCAGATACGCAGTATTTT.

By share, this clone counts as medium-sized (0.01 to 0.1%). This chain links TRBV11-3 with TRBJ2-6; D gene unclear. CDR1 and CDR2 (germline): SGHNT, YENEEA. CDR3 length: 14 residues. V was clipped by 1 base and J by 4 bases, with 5 bases between them. The CDR3 region has the DNA TGTGCCAGCAGCTTAGTTACAGGGGCCAACGTCCTGACTTTC. Protein sequence: CASSLVTGANVLTF.

The chain links TRBV9 to TRBJ2-1, with 10 nucleotides matching TRBD2. Per germline, CDR1 SGDLS and CDR2 YYNGEE. Trimming cost V 0 bases and J 8 bases; bases outside gene matches: 5. This CDR3 comprises 15 residues. The CDR3 is CASSVVPSGSYEQFF. CDR3 DNA sequence: TGTGCCAGCAGCGTAGTTCCTAGCGGGAGCTATGAGCAGTTCTTC. Drawing the rest from reference TRBV9 and TRBJ2-1, the complete variable domain is DSGVTQTPKHLITATGQRVTLRCSPRSGDLSVYWYQQSLDQGLQFLIQYYNGEERAKGNILERFSAQQFPDLHSELNLSSLELGDSALYFCASSVVPSGSYEQFFGPGTRLTVL.

This rearrangement joins TRBV19 to TRBJ2-7; the match to TRBD1 covers 8 bases. CDR3 length equals 14 residues. The V gene's germline CDR1 is LNHDA and CDR2 SQIVND (reference sequence). Germline trimming cut 7 bases from V and 3 bases from J; bases unmatched to any gene: 8. The CDR3 loop reads CASTPGQAFYEQYF. CDR3 nucleotides: TGTGCCAGTACCCCGGGACAGGCATTCTACGAGCAGTACTTC. Full variable domain (remainder filled in from reference TRBV19 and TRBJ2-7): DGGITQSPKYLFRKEGQNVTLSCEQNLNHDAMYWYRQDPGQGLRLIYYSQIVNDFQKGDIAEGYSVSREKKESFPLTVTSAQKNPTAFYLCASTPGQAFYEQYFGPGTRLTVT.

The chain links TRBV5-5 to TRBJ2-3; 9 bases match TRBD1. The CDR3 loop spans 14 amino acids. Per germline, CDR1 SGHKS and CDR2 YYEKEE (reference sequence). V gave up 5 bases and J gave up 4 bases; unmatched junction bases: 5. DNA of the CDR3: TGTGCCAGCAGTGGACAGGGGACCGCAGATACGCAGTATTTT. Protein: CASSGQGTADTQYF.

The gene calls are TRBV15 and TRBJ2-5; D perhaps matches TRBD1 (5 bases). Germline V CDR1 and CDR2: LNHNV, YYDKDF (reference sequence). V was clipped by 5 bases and J by 4 bases, with 20 bases between them. The CDR3 sequence is 16 residues long. CDR3 region: CATSLIAGSRGETQYF. CDR3 bases: TGTGCCACCAGCCTTATCGCAGGGTCCCGCGGAGAGACCCAGTACTTC.

This clone appeared a few times. The V and J genes are TRBV19 and TRBJ1-3; the match to TRBD1 covers 7 bases. This CDR3 comprises 14 residues. V dropped 10 bases and J dropped 5; count of bases not matched to a gene: 11. Germline CDR1 LNHDA, CDR2 SQIVND (reference sequence). The DNA for the CDR3 is TGTGCCACCCAGACTGACAGGGTTAGAAACACCATATATTTT. Translation: CATQTDRVRNTIYF.

The chain recombines TRBV7-9 with TRBJ1-2, with 10 positions matching TRBD1. Germline V gives CDR1 SEHNR, CDR2 FQNEAQ (reference sequence). The CDR3 has 14 residues. Unmatched junction bases numbered 4, after V lost 4 bases and J lost 5 bases. The CDR3 DNA reads as TGTGCCAGCAGCTCGACAGGGGGCACGTATGGCTACACCTTC. This translates into CASSSTGGTYGYTF. Drawing the rest from reference TRBV7-9 and TRBJ1-2, the complete variable domain is DTGVSQNPRHKITKRGQNVTFRCDPISEHNRLYWYRQTLGQGPEFLTYFQNEAQLEKSRLLSDRFSAERPKGSFSTLEIQRTEQGDSAMYLCASSSTGGTYGYTFGSGTRLTVV.

Notes on this clone: One end of the junction fails to match germline, which may point to a read error. This chain connects TRBV27 to TRBJ2-2; TRBD2 is a possible D gene (6 bases). The CDR3 covers 13 residues. Germline CDR1 MNHEY, CDR2 SMNVEV (reference sequence). The CDR3 region has the DNA TGTGCCAGCGGGCGGGGTGTCACCGGGGAGCTGCTTTTT. Its translation: CASGRGVTGELLF.

In this sample, this clone turned up once. The J gene is TRBJ2-7, the V gene TRBV12-1; the table names TRBD1, a call not compared with the DNA. TRBV12-1 is given as a pseudogene. The CDR3 totals 15 residues. In DNA, the CDR3 is TGTGCCACCCGGGACAGGAGAAATTTAGGCTACGAGCAGTACTTC. This sequence encodes CATRDRRNLGYEQYF.

The J gene is TRBJ2-2, the V gene TRBV11-3, with 11 bases matching TRBD1. This CDR3 has 14 amino acids. J was trimmed by 7 bases and V by 6 bases; bases with no gene match: 4. The germline CDR1 and CDR2 sequences are SGHNT and YENEEA. CDR3 bases: TGTGCCAGCAGGGGGACAGGGGGTTACGGGGAGCTGTTTTTT. It yields the protein CASRGTGGYGELFF.

The chain has TRBV15 and TRBJ2-7; a weak D match, TRBD2 (6 bases). The ends were cut back, 1 base at V and 2 bases at J, with 12 bases in the middle. The CDR3 runs 15 residues. CDR1 is LNHNV, CDR2 YYDKDF, per germline (reference sequence). CDR3 amino acids: CATSRAGSGAYEQYF. DNA for the CDR3: TGTGCCACCAGCAGAGCAGGGTCGGGGGCCTACGAGCAGTACTTC.

This rearrangement joins TRBV5-1 to TRBJ2-2, with a tentative D call TRBD1 (6 bases). The germline CDR1 and CDR2 sequences are SGHRS and YFSETQ. Trimming shortened V by 2 bases and J by 5 bases, and 13 bases separated the two germline ends. This CDR3 spans 15 amino acids. CDR3 in DNA: TGCGCCAGCAGCTTCGGTTCACAGGGAACCGGGGAGCTGTTTTTT. Translation: CASSFGSQGTGELFF.